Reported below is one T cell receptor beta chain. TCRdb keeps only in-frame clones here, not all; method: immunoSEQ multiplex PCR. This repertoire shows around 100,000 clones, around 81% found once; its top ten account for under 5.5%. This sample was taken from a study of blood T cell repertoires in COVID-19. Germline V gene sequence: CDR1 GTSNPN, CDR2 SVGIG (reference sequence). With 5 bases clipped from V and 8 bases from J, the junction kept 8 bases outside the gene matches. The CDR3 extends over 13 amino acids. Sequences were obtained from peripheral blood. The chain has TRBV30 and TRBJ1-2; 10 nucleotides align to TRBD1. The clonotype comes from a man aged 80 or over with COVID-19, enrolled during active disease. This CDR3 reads CAWRSGDRGGYTF. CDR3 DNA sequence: TGTGCCTGGCGATCGGGGGACAGGGGAGGCTACACCTTC.